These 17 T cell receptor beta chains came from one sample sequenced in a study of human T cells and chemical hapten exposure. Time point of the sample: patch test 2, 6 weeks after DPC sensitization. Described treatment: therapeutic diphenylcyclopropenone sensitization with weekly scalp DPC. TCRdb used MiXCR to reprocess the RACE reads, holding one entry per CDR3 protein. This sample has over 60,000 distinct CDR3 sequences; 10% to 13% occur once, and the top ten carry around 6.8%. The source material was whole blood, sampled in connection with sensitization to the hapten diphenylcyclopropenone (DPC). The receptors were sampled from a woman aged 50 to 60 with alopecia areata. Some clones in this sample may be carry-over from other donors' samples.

In DNA, the CDR3 is TGCAGTGCTAAGATAGCGGGCGCCTGGGGGCAGTACTTC. This encodes CSAKIAGAWGQYF. The chain employs TRBV20-1 and TRBJ2-7; TRBD2 matches at 7 bases. The CDR3 length is 13 residues. Germline assignment: CDR1 DFQATT and CDR2 SNEGSKA (reference sequence). The V segment lost 4 bases and the J segment 9 bases; nucleotides outside the gene matches: 12.

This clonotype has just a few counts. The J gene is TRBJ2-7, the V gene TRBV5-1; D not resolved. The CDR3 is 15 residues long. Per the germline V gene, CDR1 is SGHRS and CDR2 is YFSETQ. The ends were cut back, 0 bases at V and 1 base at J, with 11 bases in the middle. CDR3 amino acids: CASSLVRAPSYEQYF. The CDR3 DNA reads TGCGCCAGCAGCTTGGTACGGGCTCCGTCCTACGAGCAGTACTTC.

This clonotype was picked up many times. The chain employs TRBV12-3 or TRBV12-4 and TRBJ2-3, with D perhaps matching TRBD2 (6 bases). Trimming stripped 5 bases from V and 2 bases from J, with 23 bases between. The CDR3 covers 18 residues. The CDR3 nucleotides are TGTGCCAGCAGTCCCTGGAGTGGCGGGACTCGCCCCACAGATACGCAGTATTTT. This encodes CASSPWSGGTRPTDTQYF.

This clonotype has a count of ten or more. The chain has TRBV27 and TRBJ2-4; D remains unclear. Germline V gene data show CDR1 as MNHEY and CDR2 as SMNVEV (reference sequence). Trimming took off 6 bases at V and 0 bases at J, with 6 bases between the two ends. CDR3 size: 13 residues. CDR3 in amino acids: CASSPLAKNIQYF. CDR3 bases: TGTGCCAGCAGCCCACTAGCCAAAAACATTCAGTACTTC.

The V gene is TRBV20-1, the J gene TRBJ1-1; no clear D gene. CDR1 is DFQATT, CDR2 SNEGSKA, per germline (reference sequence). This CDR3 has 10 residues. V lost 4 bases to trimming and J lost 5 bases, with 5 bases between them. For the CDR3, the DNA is TGCAGTGCTATTAATACTGAAGCTTTCTTT. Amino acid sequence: CSAINTEAFF.

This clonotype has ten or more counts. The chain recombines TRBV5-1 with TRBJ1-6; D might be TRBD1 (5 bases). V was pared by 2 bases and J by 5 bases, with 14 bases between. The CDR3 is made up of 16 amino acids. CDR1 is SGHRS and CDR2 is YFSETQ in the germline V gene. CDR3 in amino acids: CASSFVGLRDNSPLHF. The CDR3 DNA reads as TGCGCCAGCAGCTTTGTGGGGCTCCGAGATAATTCACCCCTCCACTTT. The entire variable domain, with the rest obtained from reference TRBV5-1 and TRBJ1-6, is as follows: KAGVTQTPRYLIKTRGQQVTLSCSPISGHRSVSWYQQTPGQGLQFLFEYFSETQRNKGNFPGRFSGRQFSNSRSEMNVSTLELGDSALYLCASSFVGLRDNSPLHFGNGTRLTVT.

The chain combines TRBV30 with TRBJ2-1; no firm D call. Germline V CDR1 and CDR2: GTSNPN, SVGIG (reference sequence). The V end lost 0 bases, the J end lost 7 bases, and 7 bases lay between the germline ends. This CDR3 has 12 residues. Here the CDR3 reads CAWSVTVNEQFF. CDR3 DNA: TGTGCCTGGAGTGTAACAGTGAATGAGCAGTTCTTC. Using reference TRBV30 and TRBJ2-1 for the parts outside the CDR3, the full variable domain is SQTIHQWPATLVQPVGSPLSLECTVEGTSNPNLYWYRQAAGRGLQLLFYSVGIGQISSEVPQNLSASRPQDRQFILSSKKLLLSDSGFYLCAWSVTVNEQFFGPGTRLTVL.

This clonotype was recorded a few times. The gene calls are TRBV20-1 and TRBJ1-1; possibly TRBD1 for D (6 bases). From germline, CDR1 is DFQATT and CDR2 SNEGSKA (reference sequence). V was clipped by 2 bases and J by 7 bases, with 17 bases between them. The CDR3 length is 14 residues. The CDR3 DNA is TGCAGTGCTAGATCTTGGGACATTGGGGGTGAAGCTTTCTTT. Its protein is CSARSWDIGGEAFF.

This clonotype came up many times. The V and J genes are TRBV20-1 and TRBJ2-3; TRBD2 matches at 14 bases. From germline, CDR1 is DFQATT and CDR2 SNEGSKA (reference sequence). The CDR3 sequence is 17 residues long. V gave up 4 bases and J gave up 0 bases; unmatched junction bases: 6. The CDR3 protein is CSATRLAGGLSTDTQYF. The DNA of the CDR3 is TGCAGTGCTACGAGACTAGCGGGAGGGCTCAGCACAGATACGCAGTATTTT.

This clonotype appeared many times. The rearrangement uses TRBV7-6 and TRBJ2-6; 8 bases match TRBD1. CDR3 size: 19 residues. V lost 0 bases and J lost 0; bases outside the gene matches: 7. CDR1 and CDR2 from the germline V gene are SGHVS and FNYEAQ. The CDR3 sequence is CASSLASAGGSSGANVLTF. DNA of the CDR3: TGTGCCAGCAGCTTAGCCTCGGCAGGGGGCTCCTCTGGGGCCAACGTCCTGACTTTC.

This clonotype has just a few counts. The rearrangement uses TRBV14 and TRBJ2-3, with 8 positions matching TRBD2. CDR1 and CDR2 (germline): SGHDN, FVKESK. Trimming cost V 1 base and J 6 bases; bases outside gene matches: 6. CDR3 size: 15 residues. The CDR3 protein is CASSQGERETDTQYF. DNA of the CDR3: TGTGCCAGCAGCCAAGGAGAGCGGGAGACGGATACGCAGTATTTT. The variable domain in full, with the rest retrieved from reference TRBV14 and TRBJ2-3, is EAGVTQFPSHSVIEKGQTVTLRCDPISGHDNLYWYRRVMGKEIKFLLHFVKESKQDESGMPNNRFLAERTGGTYSTLKVQPAELEDSGVYFCASSQGERETDTQYFGPGTRLTVL.

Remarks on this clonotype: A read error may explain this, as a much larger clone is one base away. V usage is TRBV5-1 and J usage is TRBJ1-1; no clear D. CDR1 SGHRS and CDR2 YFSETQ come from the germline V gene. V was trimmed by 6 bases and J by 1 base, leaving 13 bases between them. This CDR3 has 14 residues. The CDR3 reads CASTSGEGNTEAFF. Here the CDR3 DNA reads TGCGCCAGCACTTCTGGTGAAGGGAACACTGAAGCTTTCTTT.

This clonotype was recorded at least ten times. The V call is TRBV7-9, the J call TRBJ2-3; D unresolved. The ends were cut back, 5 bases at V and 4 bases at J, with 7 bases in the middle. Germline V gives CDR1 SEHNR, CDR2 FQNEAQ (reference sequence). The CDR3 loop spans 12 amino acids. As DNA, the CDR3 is TGTGCCAGCAGCGAGGTCGCAGATACGCAGTATTTT. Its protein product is CASSEVADTQYF.

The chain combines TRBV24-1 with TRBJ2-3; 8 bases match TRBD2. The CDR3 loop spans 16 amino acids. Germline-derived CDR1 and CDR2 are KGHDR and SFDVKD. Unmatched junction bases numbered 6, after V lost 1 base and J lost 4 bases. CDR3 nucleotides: TGTGCCACCAGTGATTTCGAGACTAGCGCCGCAGATACGCAGTATTTT. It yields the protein CATSDFETSAADTQYF.

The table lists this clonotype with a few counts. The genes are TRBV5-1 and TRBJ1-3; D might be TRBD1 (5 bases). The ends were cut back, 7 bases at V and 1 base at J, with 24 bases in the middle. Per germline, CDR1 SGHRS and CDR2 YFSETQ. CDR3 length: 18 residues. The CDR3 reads CASECWGDAFPSGNTIYF. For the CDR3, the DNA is TGCGCCAGCGAATGCTGGGGCGACGCTTTCCCGTCTGGAAACACCATATATTTT.

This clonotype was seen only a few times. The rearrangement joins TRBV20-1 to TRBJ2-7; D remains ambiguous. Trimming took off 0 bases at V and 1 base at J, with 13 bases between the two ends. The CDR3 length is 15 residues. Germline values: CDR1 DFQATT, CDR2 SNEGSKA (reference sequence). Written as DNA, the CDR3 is TGCAGTGCTAGAGATCCTGTAGTTAATTCCTACGAGCAGTACTTC. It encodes CSARDPVVNSYEQYF.

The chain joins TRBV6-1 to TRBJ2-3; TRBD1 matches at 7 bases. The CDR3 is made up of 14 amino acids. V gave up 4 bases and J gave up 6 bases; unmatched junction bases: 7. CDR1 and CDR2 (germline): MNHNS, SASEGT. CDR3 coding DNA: TGTGCCAGCAGTGCCGGGGACAGCCGGGATACGCAGTATTTT. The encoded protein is CASSAGDSRDTQYF.